What follows is one T cell receptor beta chain and its context. These data originate in a study of blood T cell repertoires in COVID-19. Study at large: Acute and convalescent COVID-19 samples came from the United States, Italy and Spain.

In the original processing: Reference gene primer amplification gave nucleated cell count estimates. The method was immunoSEQ multiplex PCR; TCRdb's version includes in-frame clones alone and lacks a portion of them. That table supplies the V and J calls and clone size; D and trimming were determined from the DNA. The table has 130,000 or so clones, approximately 85% seen once. Germline V lookup: CDR1 MNHNY, CDR2 SVGAGI (reference sequence). The germline V and J ends were trimmed by 0 bases and 9 bases, with 18 bases remaining between them. This CDR3 comprises 15 residues. Sequencing was performed on peripheral blood. This receptor was identified in a human donor in a cohort sampled during active COVID-19. The rearrangement uses TRBV6-6 and TRBJ2-7; maybe TRBD2 (6 bases). CDR3 nucleotides: TGTGCCAGCAGTTACTCGATGCCGCGGGGTGGGTCGCAGTACTTC. It specifies CASSYSMPRGGSQYF.